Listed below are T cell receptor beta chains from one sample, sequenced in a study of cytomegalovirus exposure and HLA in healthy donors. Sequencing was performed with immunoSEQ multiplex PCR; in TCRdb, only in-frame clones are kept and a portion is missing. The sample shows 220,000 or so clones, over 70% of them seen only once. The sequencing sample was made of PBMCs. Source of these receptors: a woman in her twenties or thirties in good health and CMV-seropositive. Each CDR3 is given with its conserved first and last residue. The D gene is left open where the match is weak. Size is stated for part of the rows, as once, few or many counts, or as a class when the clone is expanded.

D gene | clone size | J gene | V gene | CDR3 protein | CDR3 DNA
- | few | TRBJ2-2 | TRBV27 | CASSFGTERGGELFF | TGTGCCAGCAGTTTTGGGACGGAAAGGGGAGGGGAGCTGTTTTTT
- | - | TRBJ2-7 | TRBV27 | CASSAVRQSYEQYF | TGTGCCAGCAGCGCGGTACGACAGTCCTACGAGCAGTACTTC
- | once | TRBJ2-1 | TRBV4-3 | CASSQDTGYNEQFF | TGCGCCAGCAGCCAAGATACTGGGTACAATGAGCAGTTCTTC
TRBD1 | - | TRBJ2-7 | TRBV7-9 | CASSLVQQYRTGGHEQYF | TGTGCCAGCAGCTTAGTACAACAATACCGGACAGGGGGCCACGAGCAGTACTTC
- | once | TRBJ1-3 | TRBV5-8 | CASSLMVAGNTIYF | TGTGCCAGCAGCTTAATGGTAGCTGGAAACACCATATATTTT
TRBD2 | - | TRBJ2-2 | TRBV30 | CAWEITSGSNTGELFF | TGTGCCTGGGAAATTACTAGCGGGAGCAACACCGGGGAGCTGTTTTTT
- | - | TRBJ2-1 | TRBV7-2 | CASSPRQASSYNEQFF | TGTGCCAGCAGCCCCCGACAGGCTAGCTCCTACAATGAGCAGTTCTTC
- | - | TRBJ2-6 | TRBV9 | CASSVGESGANVLTF | TGTGCCAGCAGCGTAGGAGAGTCTGGGGCCAACGTCCTGACTTTC
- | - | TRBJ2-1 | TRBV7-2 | CASSQRHRATYNEQFF | TGTGCCAGCAGCCAAAGGCACAGGGCTACTTACAATGAGCAGTTCTTC
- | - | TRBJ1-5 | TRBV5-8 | CASSLMKGGGNQPQHF | TGTGCCAGCAGCTTGATGAAGGGAGGAGGAAATCAGCCCCAGCATTTT
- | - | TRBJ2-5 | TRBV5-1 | CASSQGTGLGTQYF | TGCGCCAGCAGCCAGGGGACGGGACTTGGGACCCAGTACTTC
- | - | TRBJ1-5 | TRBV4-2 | CASSQEGRGSNQPQHF | TGTGCCAGCAGCCAAGAAGGCAGGGGCAGCAATCAGCCCCAGCATTTT
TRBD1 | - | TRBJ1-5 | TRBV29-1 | CSVGAGGSGPQHF | TGCAGCGTTGGGGCAGGGGGTTCGGGGCCCCAGCATTTT
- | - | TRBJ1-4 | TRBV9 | CASSEGGGLAEKLFF | TGTGCCAGCAGCGAAGGGGGGGGGCTGGCGGAAAAACTGTTTTTT
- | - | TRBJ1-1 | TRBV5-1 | CASTASTGTTNTEAFF | TGCGCCAGCACCGCATCAACCGGGACAACGAACACTGAAGCTTTCTTT
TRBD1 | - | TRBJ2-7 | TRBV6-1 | CASPTGLEQYF | TGTGCCAGCCCGACAGGGCTCGAGCAGTACTTC
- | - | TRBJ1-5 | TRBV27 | CASSLLGSPQHF | TGTGCCAGCAGTTTATTAGGGTCGCCCCAGCATTTT
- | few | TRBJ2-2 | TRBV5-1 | CASSFSHTGELFF | TGCGCCAGCAGCTTCAGTCACACCGGGGAGCTGTTTTTT
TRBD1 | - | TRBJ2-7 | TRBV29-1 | CSVGPGGNGEQYF | TGCAGCGTGGGACCAGGGGGCAATGGGGAGCAGTACTTC
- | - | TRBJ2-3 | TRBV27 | CASSLSIKLVDTQYF | TGTGCCAGCAGTTTATCGATAAAATTGGTAGATACGCAGTATTTT
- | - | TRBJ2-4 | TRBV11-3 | CASSLGLGLAKNIQYF | TGTGCCAGCAGCTTAGGACTAGGCCTAGCCAAAAACATTCAGTACTTC
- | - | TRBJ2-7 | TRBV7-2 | CASSPDSNSYEQYF | TGTGCCAGCAGCCCAGACAGTAACTCCTACGAGCAGTACTTC
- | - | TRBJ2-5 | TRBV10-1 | CASSESLGETQYF | TGCGCCAGCAGTGAGTCCCTTGGGGAGACCCAGTACTTC
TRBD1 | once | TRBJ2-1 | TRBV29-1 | CSVDRGQGSYNEQFF | TGCAGCGTTGACCGGGGACAGGGCAGCTACAATGAGCAGTTCTTC
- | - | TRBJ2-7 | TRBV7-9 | CASSLAAPAGYEQYF | TGTGCCAGCAGCTTAGCGGCTCCTGCGGGGTACGAGCAGTACTTC
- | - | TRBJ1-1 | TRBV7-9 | CASSLVDFEAFF | TGTGCCAGCAGCTTAGTAGACTTTGAAGCTTTCTTT
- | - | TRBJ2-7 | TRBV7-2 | CASALDGSSYEQYF | TGTGCCAGCGCCCTCGACGGTAGCTCCTACGAGCAGTACTTC
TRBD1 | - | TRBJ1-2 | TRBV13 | CASSFRTNDRGRNGYTF | TGTGCCAGCAGCTTTCGGACCAACGACAGGGGGCGAAATGGCTACACCTTC
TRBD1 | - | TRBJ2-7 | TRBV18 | CASSHLGQGAWNEQYF | TGTGCCAGCTCACACCTTGGACAGGGGGCATGGAACGAGCAGTACTTC
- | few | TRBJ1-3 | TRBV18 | CVWGPFGNTIYF | TGTGTCTGGGGGCCTTTTGGAAACACCATATATTTT
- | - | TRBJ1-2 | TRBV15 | CATSRDASNYGYTF | TGTGCCACCAGCAGAGATGCCTCTAACTATGGCTACACCTTC
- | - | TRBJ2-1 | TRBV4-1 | CASSQGNNEQFF | TGCGCCAGCAGCCAAGGGAACAATGAGCAGTTCTTC
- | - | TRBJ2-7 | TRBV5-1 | CASSLGVGAYEQYF | TGCGCCAGCAGCTTGGGGGTAGGGGCCTACGAGCAGTACTTC
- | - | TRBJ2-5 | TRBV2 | CASAMPMGRLNQETQYF | TGTGCCAGCGCTATGCCTATGGGTCGGCTGAATCAAGAGACCCAGTACTTC
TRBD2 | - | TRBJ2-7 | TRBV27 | CASSPGLAGTEQYF | TGTGCCAGCAGCCCGGGACTAGCGGGAACCGAGCAGTACTTC
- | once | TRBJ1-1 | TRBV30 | CAWSVPLRTVLRAEAFF | TGTGCCTGGAGTGTTCCCCTGAGGACTGTTCTCCGCGCTGAAGCTTTCTTT
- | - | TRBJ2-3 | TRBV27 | CASSLILTDTQYF | TGTGCCAGCAGTTTAATTTTAACAGATACGCAGTATTTT
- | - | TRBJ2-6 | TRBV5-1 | CASSVTGFPSSGANVLTF | TGCGCCAGCAGCGTCACAGGGTTTCCCTCCTCTGGGGCCAACGTCCTGACTTTC
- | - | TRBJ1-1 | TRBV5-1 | CASSLSGSPNTEAFF | TGCGCCAGCAGCTTGTCAGGGTCTCCGAACACTGAAGCTTTCTTT
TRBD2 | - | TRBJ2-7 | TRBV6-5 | CASSPTTSGYYEQYF | TGTGCCAGCAGTCCGACGACTAGCGGTTACTACGAGCAGTACTTC